These 29 T cell receptor beta chains share one sample of origin, sequenced in a study of neoadjuvant anti-PD-1 for oral cavity cancer. Clones were sequenced by immunoSEQ multiplex PCR, and TCRdb holds only the in-frame ones, with some missing. The sample lists some 7,000 clones, just under 75% occurring once. The sequencing here drew on PBMCs, taken before nivolumab (anti-PD-1) treatment. These TCRs come from a person between 40 and 79 years old with oral cavity squamous cell carcinoma.

This clone was detected once. V gene TRBV5-6 combines with J gene TRBJ1-2, with D perhaps TRBD1 (5 bases). Germline lookup yields CDR1 SGHDT and CDR2 YYEEEE. The germline V and J ends were trimmed by 3 bases and 6 bases, with 21 bases remaining between them. This CDR3 contains 16 residues. CDR3 DNA sequence: TGTGCCAGCAGCTATACCCTGACAGAAACGGATCATGGCTACACCTTC. It yields the protein CASSYTLTETDHGYTF.

This clone was recorded only once. The gene calls are TRBV4-1 and TRBJ1-2; no reliable D call. This CDR3 is built from 15 residues. V gave up 4 bases and J gave up 1 base, with 13 bases separating them. In germline, CDR1 is MGHRA, CDR2 YSYEKL. DNA for the CDR3: TGCGCCAGCAGCCCCCCGACCCGGAATAACTATGGCTACACCTTC. Its translation: CASSPPTRNNYGYTF.

The CDR3 bases are TGTGCCAGCAGTGAAGAGGGGCATGTTCCCTACGAGCAGTACTTC. Encoded protein: CASSEEGHVPYEQYF. The chain recombines TRBV6-1 with TRBJ2-7; a weak D match, TRBD1 (5 bases). The CDR3 covers 15 residues. V lost 1 base and J 2 bases, leaving 12 bases between the germline ends. Germline V lookup: CDR1 MNHNS, CDR2 SASEGT.

The CDR3: CASASGPNTGELFF. In DNA, the CDR3 is TGTGCCAGCGCTAGCGGCCCGAACACCGGGGAGCTGTTTTTT. This rearrangement joins TRBV7-3 to TRBJ2-2, with 7 nucleotides matching TRBD2. The ends lost 8 bases at V and 0 bases at J; junction bases unmatched: 3. The germline V gene encodes CDR1 SGHTA and CDR2 FQGTGA. This CDR3 is 14 amino acids long.

The chain carries TRBV29-1 and TRBJ1-4, with TRBD1 as a possible D gene (6 bases). The germline V and J ends were trimmed by 1 base and 0 bases, with 12 bases remaining between them. Germline V gene sequence: CDR1 SQVTM, CDR2 ANQGSEA. The CDR3 is 16 amino acids. CDR3 region: CSVEVRTATTNEKLFF. In DNA form, the CDR3 reads TGCAGCGTTGAAGTTAGGACAGCTACAACTAATGAAAAACTGTTTTTT.

V and J are TRBV4-1 and TRBJ2-1; perhaps TRBD1 as D (6 bases). V was clipped by 1 base and J by 0 bases, with 16 bases between them. This CDR3 has 18 amino acids. CDR1 and CDR2 (germline): MGHRA, YSYEKL. CDR3 nucleotides: TGCGCCAGCAGCCAAGTTTGGGGGCAGGGGAGCTCCTACAATGAGCAGTTCTTC. It is translated as CASSQVWGQGSSYNEQFF.

J is TRBJ2-1 and V is TRBV4-1; 10 bases are a match to TRBD2. Germline V CDR1 and CDR2: MGHRA, YSYEKL. This CDR3 comprises 19 residues. After removal of 0 bases from V and 0 bases from J, the junction contained 8 bases not matched to a gene. CDR3 sequence (DNA): TGCGCCAGCAGCCAAGATAGGGCTAGCGGGGGAAGCTCCTACAATGAGCAGTTCTTC. This codes for CASSQDRASGGSSYNEQFF.

This clone has a handful of counts. This chain joins TRBV4-2 and TRBJ1-1, with no clear D. This CDR3 is built from 14 residues. The germline CDR1 and CDR2 sequences are LGHNA and YNFKEQ. The V end lost 1 base, the J end lost 1 base, and 7 bases lay between the germline ends. DNA for the CDR3: TGTGCCAGCAGCCAAGGTACAGAGAACACTGAAGCTTTCTTT. Amino acid sequence: CASSQGTENTEAFF.

The rearrangement joins TRBV5-1 to TRBJ1-1; D call uncertain. V lost 0 bases to trimming and J lost 0 bases, with 6 bases between them. This CDR3 has 14 residues. In germline, CDR1 is SGHRS, CDR2 YFSETQ. The CDR3 reads CASSLDGVNTEAFF. In DNA form, the CDR3 reads TGCGCCAGCAGCTTGGACGGGGTGAACACTGAAGCTTTCTTT.

CDR3 loop: CASLRTGAGNTIYF. DNA for the CDR3: TGTGCCAGCCTTCGGACAGGGGCGGGAAACACCATATATTTT. The chain recombines TRBV2 with TRBJ1-3; 9 bases fit TRBD1. Germline V CDR1 and CDR2: SNHLY, FYNNEI. The CDR3 runs to 14 residues. After removal of 8 bases from V and 4 bases from J, the junction contained 6 bases not matched to a gene.

The V gene is TRBV9, the J gene TRBJ1-3, with a possible D match to TRBD1 (6 bases). Germline values: CDR1 SGDLS, CDR2 YYNGEE. V was pared by 0 bases and J by 2 bases, with 15 bases between. There are 17 residues in the CDR3. For the CDR3, the DNA is TGTGCCAGCAGCGTAGCTAGCGGGGGGCTGGCTGGAAACACCATATATTTT. Translating it yields CASSVASGGLAGNTIYF.

This rearrangement joins TRBV7-9 to TRBJ2-3; D is unresolved. The germline V gene encodes CDR1 SEHNR and CDR2 FQNEAQ (reference sequence). The CDR3 length is 15 residues. The V end lost 3 bases, the J end lost 0 bases, and 10 bases lay between the germline ends. DNA of the CDR3: TGTGCCAGCAGCTTCGCTTACTCAAGCACAGATACGCAGTATTTT. Translation: CASSFAYSSTDTQYF.

This clone was counted only a few times. The rearrangement links TRBV9 to TRBJ1-2; D remains unclear. CDR3 size: 13 residues. Germline CDR1 is SGDLS and CDR2 is YYNGEE. V was trimmed by 0 bases and J by 2 bases, leaving 5 bases between them. The CDR3 nucleotides are TGTGCCAGCAGCGTAGACAGAAACTATGGCTACACCTTC. Translation gives CASSVDRNYGYTF.

The rearrangement links TRBV5-1 to TRBJ1-1; 10 nucleotides agree with TRBD1. The germline V gene encodes CDR1 SGHRS and CDR2 YFSETQ. The CDR3 is 14 residues long. V gave up 4 bases and J gave up 5 bases; unmatched junction bases: 5. CDR3 sequence reads: CASSRGTGDTEAFF. CDR3 coding DNA: TGCGCCAGCAGCCGAGGGACAGGGGATACTGAAGCTTTCTTT.

V usage is TRBV10-3 and J usage is TRBJ2-1; 7 nucleotides agree with TRBD1. V gave up 0 bases and J gave up 8 bases; unmatched junction bases: 10. The CDR3 runs 16 residues. The germline V gene has CDR1 ENHRY and CDR2 SYGVKD. DNA of the CDR3: TGTGCCATCAGTGAGTCAGGACAGGCGTACCTGGATGAGCAGTTCTTC. Residues: CAISESGQAYLDEQFF.

V usage is TRBV7-9 and J usage is TRBJ2-2; perhaps TRBD1 as D (6 bases). The CDR3 has 15 residues. The germline V gene has CDR1 SEHNR and CDR2 FQNEAQ (reference sequence). Trimming pared 3 bases from V and 0 bases from J, leaving 8 bases between. The CDR3 here is CASSLDSANTGELFF. CDR3 coding DNA: TGTGCCAGCAGCTTGGACAGCGCGAACACCGGGGAGCTGTTTTTT.

This clone is a singleton in its sample. The chain recombines TRBV2 with TRBJ2-2, with D possibly TRBD1 on 6 matching bases. Looked up from germline, CDR1 is SNHLY and CDR2 is FYNNEI. CDR3 length equals 15 residues. V lost 4 bases, J lost 3 bases, and 12 bases lay in between. CDR3 amino acids: CASSVGQRDTGELFF. The DNA for the CDR3 is TGTGCCAGCAGTGTAGGACAGAGAGACACCGGGGAGCTGTTTTTT.

This clone was observed a handful of times. The rearrangement joins TRBV10-3 to TRBJ2-7; D is undetermined. The V gene lost 2 bases and the J gene lost 1 base, with 9 bases spanning the gap. Germline CDR1 and CDR2: ENHRY and SYGVKD. The CDR3 extends over 14 amino acids. Written as DNA, the CDR3 is TGTGCCATCAGTGAGCCCTTCAGTTCCTACGAGCAGTACTTC. It encodes CAISEPFSSYEQYF.

This chain uses TRBV5-5 with TRBJ2-1; D assignment may be TRBD1 or TRBD2 (5 bases each). V lost 4 bases, J lost 8 bases, and 7 bases lay in between. This CDR3 has 11 residues. Germline assignment: CDR1 SGHKS and CDR2 YYEKEE (reference sequence). CDR3 loop: CASSEGYEQFF. The CDR3 DNA sequence: TGTGCCAGCAGCGAGGGGTATGAGCAGTTCTTC.

This chain links TRBV7-2 with TRBJ2-7; TRBD1 aligns across 10 bases. The CDR3 loop spans 15 amino acids. Looked up from germline, CDR1 is SGHTA and CDR2 is FQGNSA. V lost 1 base, J lost 6 bases, and 6 bases stayed unmatched. CDR3 amino acids: CASSLGGTGDPEQYF. The CDR3 coding sequence is TGTGCCAGCAGCTTAGGTGGGACAGGGGACCCCGAGCAGTACTTC.

The V and J genes are TRBV10-3 and TRBJ2-7, with 7 nucleotides matching TRBD1. Germline V gives CDR1 ENHRY, CDR2 SYGVKD. The CDR3 has 13 residues. The V gene end was trimmed by 3 bases and the J gene end by 6 bases; junction bases not matched to a gene: 5. The chain's CDR3 is CAISDRTGVEQYF. The CDR3, as DNA: TGTGCCATCAGTGACCGAACAGGGGTCGAGCAGTACTTC.

This clone was observed once. The genes are TRBV7-9 and TRBJ1-1; D gene unclear. This CDR3 comprises 13 residues. Per germline, CDR1 SEHNR and CDR2 FQNEAQ (reference sequence). V lost 6 bases, J lost 0 bases, and 8 bases lay in between. The CDR3 DNA reads TGTGCCAGCAGTTCTCAGGTGAACACTGAAGCTTTCTTT. It encodes CASSSQVNTEAFF.

The chain employs TRBV5-1 and TRBJ2-5; tentative D call: TRBD2 (6 bases). V lost 0 bases and J 5 bases, leaving 14 bases between the germline ends. Germline V gene lookup returns CDR1 SGHRS and CDR2 YFSETQ. The CDR3 runs to 15 residues. The chain's CDR3 is CASSLEEGAWETQYF. CDR3 coding DNA: TGCGCCAGCAGCTTGGAGGAGGGTGCATGGGAGACCCAGTACTTC.

This chain connects TRBV11-2 to TRBJ1-2; possible D gene TRBD1, 5 bases. Looked up from germline, CDR1 is SGHAT and CDR2 is FQNNGV. This CDR3 is built from 12 residues. V was trimmed by 5 bases and J by 3 bases, leaving 7 bases between them. CDR3 residues: CASSQGDYGYTF. CDR3 sequence (DNA): TGTGCCAGCAGCCAAGGGGACTATGGCTACACCTTC.

The gene calls are TRBV9 and TRBJ2-3, with 12 bases that match TRBD2. Germline loops: CDR1 SGDLS, CDR2 YYNGEE. The CDR3 extends over 15 amino acids. Trimming cost V 3 bases and J 4 bases; bases outside gene matches: 3. The CDR3 region has the DNA TGTGCCAGCAGCGCTAGCGGGGGGGCCCCAGATACGCAGTATTTT. It specifies CASSASGGAPDTQYF.

The CDR3 sequence is CARGDMNTEAFF. The CDR3 region has the DNA TGTGCCAGGGGAGACATGAACACTGAAGCTTTCTTT. The rearrangement links TRBV6-1 to TRBJ1-1, with D unclear. Trimming removed 9 bases from V and 0 bases from J, with 8 bases in between. This CDR3 spans 12 amino acids. Per the germline V gene, CDR1 is MNHNS and CDR2 is SASEGT.

J is TRBJ1-1 and V is TRBV28; D not resolved. The CDR3 has 14 residues. Trimming shortened V by 2 bases and J by 2 bases, and 9 bases separated the two germline ends. Germline lookup yields CDR1 MDHEN and CDR2 SYDVKM. For the CDR3, the DNA is TGTGCCAGCAGTTTAGCACAATACAACACTGAAGCTTTCTTT. Protein: CASSLAQYNTEAFF.

J is TRBJ2-1 and V is TRBV11-2, with D unclear. With 5 bases removed from V and 10 bases from J, the gap between germline ends came to 12 bases. This CDR3 spans 12 amino acids. Germline loops: CDR1 SGHAT, CDR2 FQNNGV. CDR3 residues: CASSPYYTEQFF. The CDR3 nucleotides are TGTGCCAGCAGCCCCTACTACACCGAGCAGTTCTTC.

The rearrangement joins TRBV6-1 to TRBJ2-1; 10 bases align to TRBD1. The CDR3 extends over 12 amino acids. Looked up from germline, CDR1 is MNHNS and CDR2 is SASEGT. The V and J ends lost 2 bases and 14 bases, in that order; junction bases with no gene match: 3. CDR3 sequence: CASSEFGTGEFF. CDR3 DNA: TGTGCCAGCAGTGAATTTGGGACAGGGGAGTTCTTC.